What follows is one TCR beta chain and its context. Its antigen is still unknown. Trimming took 5 bases from V and 2 from J, leaving 20 bases between them. The CDR3 spans 16 residues. The sample originates from a study of graft-versus-host responses after intestinal transplantation. Some clones are missing from TCRdb's copy, which holds only in-frame ones; the method was immunoSEQ multiplex PCR. The table shows some 130,000 clones, with roughly 95% occurring only once. The chain employs TRBV5-7 and TRBJ2-7, with a weak D call TRBD2 (5 bases). TRBV5-7 is designated an ORF whose function remains uncertain. The receptor's source is a human donor who received an intestinal transplant. Specimen: unstimulated CD8+ T cells sorted from spleen or lymph node cells, collected before intestinal transplant. The CDR3 DNA reads as TGTGCCAGCAGAGCGGCCCTGGGAAAGATCGCCTACGAGCAGTACTTC. Translation: CASRAALGKIAYEQYF.